The clone carrying this TCR beta chain was seen ten or more times. What it binds is unknown. The data belong to a study of T cells in Graves' hyperthyroidism and ophthalmopathy. Study-wide results and caveats: Most thyroid clonotypes expanded above 0.001 were also detected in blood.

Hyperthyroidism was newly diagnosed in patients aged 18 to 65 (duration under 2 months). Diagnostic decisions used clinical symptoms, serum thyroxine and TRAb, thyroid ultrasound and orbital computed tomography. Trimming stripped 4 bases from V and 4 bases from J, with 16 bases between. The germline gives CDR1 GTSNPN, CDR2 SVGIG (reference sequence). The CDR3 loop spans 14 amino acids. From RNA transcripts, TCR beta CDR3 regions were amplified. During a first-round RT-PCR of the TCR CDR3, the HTBI primer set was used. TCRdb reprocessed the multiplex PCR reads via MiXCR and lists one record per CDR3 protein. The sample lists over 300,000 distinct CDR3 sequences, about 15% occurring once.

This receptor was obtained from an older woman with Graves' hyperthyroidism. Sequenced: blood. The gene calls are TRBV30 and TRBJ1-2; tentative D call: TRBD1 (6 bases). The CDR3 here is CAWIQIPDSYGYTF. The CDR3 bases are TGTGCCTGGATACAAATACCGGACAGCTATGGCTACACCTTC.